This T cell receptor (beta chain) was recovered during a study of spatial heterogeneity in lung cancer. Time point here: sample taken at primary tumor resection. Whole RNA from tumor, nontumor lung or frozen PBMC was sequenced unsorted. TCRdb re-called the 5' RACE reads with MiXCR, one entry per CDR3 protein. The sample carries 30,000 to 50,000 distinct CDR3 sequences, about 5.8% recorded once. The CDR3 is 15 residues long. Germline lookup yields CDR1 SGDLS and CDR2 YYNGEE. The V end lost 0 bases, the J end lost 12 bases, and 19 bases lay between the germline ends. The input for sequencing was PBMCs, taken at surgery. This sequence joins TRBV9 and TRBJ2-1; D could derive from TRBD1 or TRBD2 (7 bases each). The clonotype was recovered from a male donor with early-stage non-small cell lung cancer. As DNA, the CDR3 is TGTGCCAGCAGCGTAGAGGGGGCACAGGGGAGGGGGCAGTTCTTC. This translates into CASSVEGAQGRGQFF.